The source of this TCR beta chain is a study of early T cells in non-severe SARS-CoV-2 infection. Whole-study context: Alpha and beta chains were unpaired, from unsorted whole-blood bulk RNA.

Each single cDNA molecule received a unique molecular identifier. TCRdb redid the calling of the 5' RACE reads with MiXCR, one entry per CDR3 protein. Among some 70,000 distinct CDR3 sequences listed, about 9% were seen once. The CDR3 extends over 11 amino acids. Trimming stripped 6 bases from V and 5 bases from J, with 8 bases between. The sequencing sample was made of whole blood. The receptor was isolated from an adult who was a healthcare worker with PCR-confirmed SARS-CoV-2 infection or an uninfected control (not recorded which). The chain links TRBV12-3 or TRBV12-4 to TRBJ2-7; D unresolved. CDR3 DNA sequence: TGTGCCAGCAGCCGGGTGGACGAGCAGTACTTC. It yields the protein CASSRVDEQYF.